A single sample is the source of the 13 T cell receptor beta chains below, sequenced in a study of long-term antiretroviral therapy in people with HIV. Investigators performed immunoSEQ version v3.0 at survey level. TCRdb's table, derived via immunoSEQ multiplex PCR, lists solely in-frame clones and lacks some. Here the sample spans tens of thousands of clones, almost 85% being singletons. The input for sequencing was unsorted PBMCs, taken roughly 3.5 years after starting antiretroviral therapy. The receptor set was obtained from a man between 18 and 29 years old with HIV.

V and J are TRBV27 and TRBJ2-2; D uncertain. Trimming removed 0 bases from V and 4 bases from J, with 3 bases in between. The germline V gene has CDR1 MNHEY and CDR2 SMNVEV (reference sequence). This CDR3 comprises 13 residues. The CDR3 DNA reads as TGTGCCAGCAGTTTATCTGTCACCGGGGAGCTGTTTTTT. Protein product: CASSLSVTGELFF.

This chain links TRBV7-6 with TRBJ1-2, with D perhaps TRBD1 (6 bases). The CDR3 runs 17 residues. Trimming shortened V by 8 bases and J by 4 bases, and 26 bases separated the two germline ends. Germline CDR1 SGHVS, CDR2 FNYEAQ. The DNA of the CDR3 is TGTGCCAGCTTCGGGGGGGAAGACAGGAACTTTGCCTATGGCTACACCTTC. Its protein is CASFGGEDRNFAYGYTF.

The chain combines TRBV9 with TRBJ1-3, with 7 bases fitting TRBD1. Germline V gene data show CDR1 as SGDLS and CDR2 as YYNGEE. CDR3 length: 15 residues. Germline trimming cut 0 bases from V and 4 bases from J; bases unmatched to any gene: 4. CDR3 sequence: CASSVATGVGNTIYF. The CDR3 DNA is TGTGCCAGCAGCGTAGCTACAGGGGTGGGAAACACCATATATTTT.

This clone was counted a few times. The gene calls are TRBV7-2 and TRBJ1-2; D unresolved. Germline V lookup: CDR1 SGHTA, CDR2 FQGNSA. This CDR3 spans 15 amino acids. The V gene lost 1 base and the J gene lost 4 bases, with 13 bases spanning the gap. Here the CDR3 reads CASSLEGSSFYGYTF. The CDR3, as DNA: TGTGCCAGCAGCTTAGAGGGCAGCTCCTTCTATGGCTACACCTTC.

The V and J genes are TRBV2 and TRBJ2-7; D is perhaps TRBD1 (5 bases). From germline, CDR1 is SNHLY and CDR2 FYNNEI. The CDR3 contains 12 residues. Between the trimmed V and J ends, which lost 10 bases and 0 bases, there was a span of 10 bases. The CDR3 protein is CAIIRDSYEQYF. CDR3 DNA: TGTGCCATCATCAGGGACTCCTACGAGCAGTACTTC.

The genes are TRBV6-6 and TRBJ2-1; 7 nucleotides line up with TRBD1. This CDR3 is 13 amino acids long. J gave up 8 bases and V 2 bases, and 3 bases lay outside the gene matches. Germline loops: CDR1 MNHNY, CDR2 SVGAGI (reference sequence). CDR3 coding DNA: TGTGCCAGCAGTTACAGGGGGCAGGATGAGCAGTTCTTC. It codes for CASSYRGQDEQFF.

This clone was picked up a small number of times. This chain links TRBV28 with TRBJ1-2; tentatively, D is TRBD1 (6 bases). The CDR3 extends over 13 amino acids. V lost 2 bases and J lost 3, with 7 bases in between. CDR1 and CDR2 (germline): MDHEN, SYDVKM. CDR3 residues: CASSLAGDYGYTF. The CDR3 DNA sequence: TGTGCCAGCAGTTTAGCAGGGGACTATGGCTACACCTTC.

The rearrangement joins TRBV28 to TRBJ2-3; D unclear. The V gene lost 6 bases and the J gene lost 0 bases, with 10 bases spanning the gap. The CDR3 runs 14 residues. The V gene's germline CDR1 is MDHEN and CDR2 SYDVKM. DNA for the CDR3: TGTGCCAGCAGCCCCGGGCAGAGCACAGATACGCAGTATTTT. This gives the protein CASSPGQSTDTQYF.

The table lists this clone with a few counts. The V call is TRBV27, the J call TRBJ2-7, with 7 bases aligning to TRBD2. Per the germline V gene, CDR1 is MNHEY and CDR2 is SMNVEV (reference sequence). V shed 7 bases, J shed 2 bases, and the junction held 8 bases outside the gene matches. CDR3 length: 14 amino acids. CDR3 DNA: TGTGCCAGCACCCAGTGGGGGGGGGCCTACGAGCAGTACTTC. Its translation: CASTQWGGAYEQYF.

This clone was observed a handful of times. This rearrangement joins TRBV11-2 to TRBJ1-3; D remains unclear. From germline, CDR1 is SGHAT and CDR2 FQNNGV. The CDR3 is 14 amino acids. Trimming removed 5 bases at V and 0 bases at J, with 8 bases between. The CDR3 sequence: CASSNTVSGNTIYF. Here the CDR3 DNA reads TGTGCCAGCAGCAATACAGTCTCTGGAAACACCATATATTTT. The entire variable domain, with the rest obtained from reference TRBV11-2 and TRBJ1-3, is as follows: EAGVAQSPRYKIIEKRQSVAFWCNPISGHATLYWYQQILGQGPKLLIQFQNNGVVDDSQLPKDRFSAERLKGVDSTLKIQPAKLEDSAVYLCASSNTVSGNTIYFGEGSWLTVV.

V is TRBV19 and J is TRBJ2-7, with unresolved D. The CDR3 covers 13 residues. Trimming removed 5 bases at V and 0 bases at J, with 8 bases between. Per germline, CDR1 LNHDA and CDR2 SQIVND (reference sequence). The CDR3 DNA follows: TGTGCCAGTAGTGCTGGATTCTCCTACGAGCAGTACTTC. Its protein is CASSAGFSYEQYF.

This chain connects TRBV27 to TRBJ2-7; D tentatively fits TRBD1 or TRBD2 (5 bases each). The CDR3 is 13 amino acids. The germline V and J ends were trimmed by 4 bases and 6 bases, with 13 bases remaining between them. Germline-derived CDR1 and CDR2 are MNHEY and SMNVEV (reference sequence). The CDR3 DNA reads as TGTGCCAGCAGTTGGGGGTTGGGGCTCGAGCAGTACTTC. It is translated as CASSWGLGLEQYF.

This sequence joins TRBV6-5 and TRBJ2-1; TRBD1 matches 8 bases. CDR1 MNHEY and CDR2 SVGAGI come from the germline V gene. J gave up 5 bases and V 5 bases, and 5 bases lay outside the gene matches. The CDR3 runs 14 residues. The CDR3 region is CASSRTGNDNEQFF. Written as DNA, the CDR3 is TGTGCCAGCAGTAGGACAGGGAATGACAATGAGCAGTTCTTC.